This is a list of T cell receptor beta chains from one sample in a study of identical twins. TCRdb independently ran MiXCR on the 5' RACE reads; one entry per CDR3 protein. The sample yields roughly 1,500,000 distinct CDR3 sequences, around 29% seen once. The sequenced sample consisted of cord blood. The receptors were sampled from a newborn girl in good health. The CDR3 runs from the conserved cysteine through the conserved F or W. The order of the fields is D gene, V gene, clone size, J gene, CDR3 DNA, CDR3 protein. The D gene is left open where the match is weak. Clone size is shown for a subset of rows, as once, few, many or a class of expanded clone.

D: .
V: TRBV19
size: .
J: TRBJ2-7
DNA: TGTGCCAGTAGTATCCGGGGACCGACGGTGCGGTCCTACGAGCAGTACTTC
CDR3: CASSIRGPTVRSYEQYF

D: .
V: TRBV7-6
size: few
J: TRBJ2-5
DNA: TGTGCCAGCAGCTTAGTTCACAGTCGGCAAGAGACCCAGTACTTC
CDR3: CASSLVHSRQETQYF

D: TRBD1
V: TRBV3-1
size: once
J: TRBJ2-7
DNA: TGTGCCAGCAGCCCCCAGGGACAGGGAGTCCACGAGCAGTACTTC
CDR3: CASSPQGQGVHEQYF

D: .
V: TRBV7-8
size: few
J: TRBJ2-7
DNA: TGTGCCAGCAGCTTTTCCCGTTTGAGGGGAACCTACGAGCAGTACTTC
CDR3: CASSFSRLRGTYEQYF

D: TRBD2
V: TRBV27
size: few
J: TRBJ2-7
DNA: TGTGCCAGCAGTTTCACCGGGACTAGCGGGACAGAGCAGTACTTC
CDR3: CASSFTGTSGTEQYF

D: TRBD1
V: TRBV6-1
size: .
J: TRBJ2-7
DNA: TGTGCCAGCGGAGCCTCGGGACAGGGAAGCGAGCAGTACTTC
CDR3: CASGASGQGSEQYF

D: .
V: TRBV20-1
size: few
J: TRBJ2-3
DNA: TGCAGTGCTAGGCGGGCGGCCAGGGGTCGAGGCACAGATACGCAGTATTTT
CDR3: CSARRAARGRGTDTQYF

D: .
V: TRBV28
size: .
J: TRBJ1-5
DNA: TGTGCCAGCAGTTTAGGAGGGGCCCGCTTTGTGGCCCAGCATTTT
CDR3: CASSLGGARFVAQHF

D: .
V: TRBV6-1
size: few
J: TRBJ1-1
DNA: TGTGCCAGCAGTGAGACCGGGACGAACACTGAAGCTTTCTTT
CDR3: CASSETGTNTEAFF

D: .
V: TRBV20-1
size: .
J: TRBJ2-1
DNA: TGCAGTGCTAGCGGGCCAAGAGGGGTTCGCAATGAGCAGTTCTTC
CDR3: CSASGPRGVRNEQFF